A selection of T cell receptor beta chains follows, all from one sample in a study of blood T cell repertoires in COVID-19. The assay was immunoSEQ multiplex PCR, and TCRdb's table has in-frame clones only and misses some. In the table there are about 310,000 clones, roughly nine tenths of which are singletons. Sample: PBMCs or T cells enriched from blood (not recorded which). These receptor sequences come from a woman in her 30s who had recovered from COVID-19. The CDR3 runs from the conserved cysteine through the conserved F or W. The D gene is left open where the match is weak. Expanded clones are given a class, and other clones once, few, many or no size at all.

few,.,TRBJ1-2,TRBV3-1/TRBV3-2,CASSQGRVSGYTF,TGTGCCAGCAGCCAAGGCAGGGTATCAGGCTACACCTTC
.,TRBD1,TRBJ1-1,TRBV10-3,CAITGTENTEAFF,TGTGCCATCACCGGGACAGAGAACACTGAAGCTTTCTTT
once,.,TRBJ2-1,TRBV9,CASSVSGIGEQFF,TGTGCCAGCAGCGTCTCAGGGATCGGTGAGCAGTTCTTC
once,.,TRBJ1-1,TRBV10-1,CASSERGNRRRNTEAFF,TGCGCCAGCAGTGAGAGGGGCAACCGTCGACGGAACACTGAAGCTTTCTTT
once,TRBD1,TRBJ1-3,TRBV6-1,CASSDGTVGNTIYF,TGTGCCAGCAGTGACGGGACAGTTGGAAACACCATATATTTT
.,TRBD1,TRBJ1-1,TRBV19,CASRPGTGVYTEAFF,TGTGCCAGTAGACCCGGGACAGGGGTATACACTGAAGCTTTCTTT
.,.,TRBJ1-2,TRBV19,CASRWGANYGYTF,TGTGCCAGTAGGTGGGGGGCTAACTATGGCTACACCTTC
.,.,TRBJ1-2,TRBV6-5,CASRSLVPNYGYTF,TGTGCCAGCAGGTCACTAGTCCCTAACTATGGCTACACCTTC
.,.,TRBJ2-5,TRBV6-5,CASSYIAGVGETQYF,TGTGCCAGCAGTTACATCGCAGGGGTAGGGGAGACCCAGTACTTC
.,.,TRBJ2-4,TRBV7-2,CASSLSRVAKNIQYF,TGTGCCAGCAGCTTAAGCAGGGTAGCCAAAAACATTCAGTACTTC
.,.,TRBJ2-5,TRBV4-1,CASSQDRRRAGAQETQYF,TGCGCCAGCAGCCAAGATAGGCGTAGGGCGGGGGCACAAGAGACCCAGTACTTC
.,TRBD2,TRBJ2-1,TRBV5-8,CASSLRSGRTSGNEQFF,TGTGCCAGCAGCTTAAGAAGTGGGAGGACTAGTGGGAATGAGCAGTTCTTC
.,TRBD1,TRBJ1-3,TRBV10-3,CAIRGQDRGYGNTIYF,TGTGCCATCAGGGGACAGGACAGGGGGTACGGAAACACCATATATTTT
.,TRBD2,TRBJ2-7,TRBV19,CASSIASGSNYEQYF,TGTGCCAGTAGTATCGCTAGCGGGAGTAACTACGAGCAGTACTTC
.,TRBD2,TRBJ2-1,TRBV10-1,CASSPRLAGVRFFEQFF,TGCGCCAGCAGCCCCAGACTAGCGGGAGTTCGATTCTTTGAGCAGTTCTTC
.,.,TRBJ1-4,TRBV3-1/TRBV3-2,CASSPRRVNEKLFF,TGTGCCAGCAGTCCCAGACGGGTTAATGAAAAACTGTTTTTT
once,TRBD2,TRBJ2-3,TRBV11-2,CASSPPLGRVTDTQYF,TGTGCCAGCAGCCCACCGTTAGGGAGGGTCACAGATACGCAGTATTTT
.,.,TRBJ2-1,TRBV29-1,CSFTGTLAYNEQFF,TGCAGCTTTACCGGGACTCTAGCCTACAATGAGCAGTTCTTC
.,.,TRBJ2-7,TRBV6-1,CASSEGGQVYEQYF,TGTGCCAGCAGTGAAGGAGGACAAGTATACGAGCAGTACTTC
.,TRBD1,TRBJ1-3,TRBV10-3,CAISLGTGPSGNTIYF,TGTGCCATCAGTTTAGGGACAGGCCCCTCTGGAAACACCATATATTTT
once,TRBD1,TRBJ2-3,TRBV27,CASSSGQGIGGRRDTQYF,TGTGCCAGCAGTTCGGGACAGGGTATTGGTGGGCGCCGGGATACGCAGTATTTT
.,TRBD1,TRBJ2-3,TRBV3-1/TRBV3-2,CASSPTGVGDTQYF,TGTGCCAGCAGCCCGACAGGGGTGGGAGATACGCAGTATTTT
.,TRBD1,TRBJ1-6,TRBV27,CASSWETGGSSPLHF,TGTGCCAGCAGTTGGGAGACAGGGGGGAGTTCACCCCTCCACTTT
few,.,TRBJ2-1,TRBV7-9,CASSPWGTGLDEQFF,TGTGCCAGCAGCCCGTGGGGGACTGGGCTCGATGAGCAGTTCTTC
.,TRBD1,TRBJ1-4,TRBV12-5,CASGLGQGSEKLFF,TGTGCTAGTGGTTTGGGACAGGGGAGTGAAAAACTGTTTTTT
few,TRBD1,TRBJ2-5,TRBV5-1,CASSLAGTGHNQETQYF,TGCGCCAGCAGCTTGGCCGGGACAGGGCATAACCAAGAGACCCAGTACTTC
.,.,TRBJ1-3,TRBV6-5,CASSYVGGGNTIYF,TGTGCCAGCAGTTACGTTGGGGGCGGAAACACCATATATTTT
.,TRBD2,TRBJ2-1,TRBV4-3,CASSQEGTSVAYNEQFF,TGCGCCAGCAGCCAAGAGGGGACTAGCGTTGCCTACAATGAGCAGTTCTTC
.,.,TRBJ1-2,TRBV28,CASSRTAGNYGYTF,TGTGCCAGCAGTCGTACGGCAGGGAACTATGGCTACACCTTC
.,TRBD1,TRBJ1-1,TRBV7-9,CASSPPTGERTEAFF,TGTGCCAGCAGCCCCCCGACAGGGGAGCGCACTGAAGCTTTCTTT
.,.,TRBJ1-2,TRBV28,CASILRGSNYGYTF,TGTGCCAGCATTCTAAGGGGGTCTAACTATGGCTACACCTTC
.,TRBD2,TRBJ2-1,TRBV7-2,CASSIGLAGYEQFF,TGTGCCAGCAGCATAGGACTAGCCGGGTATGAGCAGTTCTTC
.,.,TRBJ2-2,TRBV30,CAWSVQRGIPRELFF,TGTGCCTGGAGTGTACAACGGGGGATACCCAGGGAGCTGTTTTTT
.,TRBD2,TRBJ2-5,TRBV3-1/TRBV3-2,CASSQDPPYGREGRETQYF,TGTGCCAGCAGCCAAGATCCCCCTTATGGTCGGGAGGGCCGGGAGACCCAGTACTTC
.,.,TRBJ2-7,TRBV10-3,CAISVTAYEQYF,TGTGCCATCAGTGTGACAGCCTACGAGCAGTACTTC
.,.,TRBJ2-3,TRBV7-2,CASSLDNVRTDTQYF,TGTGCCAGCAGCTTGGACAACGTTCGCACAGATACGCAGTATTTT
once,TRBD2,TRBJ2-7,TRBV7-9,CASSLDAGGQLYEQYF,TGTGCCAGCAGCTTAGACGCGGGAGGGCAACTCTACGAGCAGTACTTC
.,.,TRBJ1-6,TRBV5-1,CASSLEGNNSPLHF,TGCGCCAGCAGCTTGGAGGGGAATAATTCACCCCTCCACTTT
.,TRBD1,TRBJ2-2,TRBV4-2,CASSHQTGGADTGELFF,TGTGCCAGCAGCCACCAGACAGGGGGCGCAGACACCGGGGAGCTGTTTTTT
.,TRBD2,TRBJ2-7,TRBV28,CASKTAEFLAGGYEQYF,TGTGCCAGCAAGACAGCGGAATTTCTAGCGGGGGGCTACGAGCAGTACTTC
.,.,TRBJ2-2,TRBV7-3,CASSLTLGSRGTGELFF,TGTGCCAGCAGCTTAACATTAGGGAGCCGGGGCACCGGGGAGCTGTTTTTT
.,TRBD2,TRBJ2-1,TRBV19,CASSTLLAANEQFF,TGTGCCAGTAGTACCCTTCTAGCGGCAAATGAGCAGTTCTTC
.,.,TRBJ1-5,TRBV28,CASSFGNQPQHF,TGTGCCAGCAGTTTCGGGAATCAGCCCCAGCATTTT
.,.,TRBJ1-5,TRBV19,CASSMAGQNNQPQHF,TGTGCCAGTAGTATGGCGGGGCAGAACAATCAGCCCCAGCATTTT
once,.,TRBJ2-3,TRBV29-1,CSVEREQADTQYF,TGCAGCGTTGAGAGGGAGCAGGCAGATACGCAGTATTTT
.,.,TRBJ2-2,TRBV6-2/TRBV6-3,CASSPRGHELFF,TGTGCCAGCAGCCCTCGCGGACACGAGCTGTTTTTT
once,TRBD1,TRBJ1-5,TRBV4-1,CASSQGTPGQTYSNQPQHF,TGCGCCAGCAGCCAAGGGACTCCGGGACAGACTTATAGCAATCAGCCCCAGCATTTT
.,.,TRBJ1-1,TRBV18,CASSPLGRGNTEAFF,TGTGCCAGCTCCCCCCTGGGTAGAGGAAACACTGAAGCTTTCTTT
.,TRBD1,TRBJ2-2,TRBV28,CASSLGTGGELFF,TGTGCCAGCAGTTTAGGGACAGGCGGGGAGCTGTTTTTT
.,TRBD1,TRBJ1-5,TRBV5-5,CASSSGGRGQPQHF,TGTGCCAGCAGCTCAGGGGGCAGAGGACAGCCCCAGCATTTT
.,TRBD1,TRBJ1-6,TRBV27,CASSIDRGRYSPLHF,TGTGCCAGCAGTATTGACAGGGGGCGATACTCACCCCTCCACTTT
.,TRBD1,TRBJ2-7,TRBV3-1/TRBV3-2,CASSLDRAYEQYF,TGTGCCAGCAGCTTGGACAGGGCCTACGAGCAGTACTTC
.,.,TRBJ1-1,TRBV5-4,CASSLAARMNTEAFF,TGTGCCAGCAGCTTGGCGGCCAGGATGAACACTGAAGCTTTCTTT
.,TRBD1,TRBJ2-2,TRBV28,CASSFLWGTANTGELFF,TGTGCCAGCAGTTTCTTGTGGGGGACAGCTAACACCGGGGAGCTGTTTTTT
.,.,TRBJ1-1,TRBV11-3,CASSLLGGEAFF,TGTGCCAGCAGCTTACTCGGGGGTGAAGCTTTCTTT
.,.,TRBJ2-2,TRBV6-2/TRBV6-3,CASSYRHATTGELFF,TGTGCCAGCAGTTATCGACACGCGACAACCGGGGAGCTGTTTTTT
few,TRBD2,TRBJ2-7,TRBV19,CASSGTRYYEQYF,TGTGCCAGTTCCGGGACTAGATACTACGAGCAGTACTTC